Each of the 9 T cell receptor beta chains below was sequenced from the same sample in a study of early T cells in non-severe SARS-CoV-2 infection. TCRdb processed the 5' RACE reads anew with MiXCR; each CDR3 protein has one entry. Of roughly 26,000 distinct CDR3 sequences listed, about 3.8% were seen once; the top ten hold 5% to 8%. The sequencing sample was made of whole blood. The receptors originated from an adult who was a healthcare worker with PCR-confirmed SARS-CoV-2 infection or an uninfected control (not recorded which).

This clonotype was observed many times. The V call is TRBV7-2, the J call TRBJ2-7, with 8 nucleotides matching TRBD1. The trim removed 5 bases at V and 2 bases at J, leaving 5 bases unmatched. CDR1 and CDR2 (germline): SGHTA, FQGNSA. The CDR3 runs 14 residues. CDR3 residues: CASSRGQATYEQYF. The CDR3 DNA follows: TGTGCCAGCAGCCGGGGACAGGCAACCTACGAGCAGTACTTC.

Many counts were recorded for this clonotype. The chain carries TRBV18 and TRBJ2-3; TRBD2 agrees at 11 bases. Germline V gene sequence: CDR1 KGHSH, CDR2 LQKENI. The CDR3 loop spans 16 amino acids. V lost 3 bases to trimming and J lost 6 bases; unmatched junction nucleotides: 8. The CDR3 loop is CASSPGTSGLLDTQYF. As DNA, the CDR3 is TGTGCCAGCTCACCCGGGACTAGCGGTCTTTTGGATACGCAGTATTTT.

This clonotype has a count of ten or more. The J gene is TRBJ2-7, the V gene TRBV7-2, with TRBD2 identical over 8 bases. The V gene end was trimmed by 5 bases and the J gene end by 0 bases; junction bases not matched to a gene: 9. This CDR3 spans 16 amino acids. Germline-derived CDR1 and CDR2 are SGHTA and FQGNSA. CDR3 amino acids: CASSPTSGRDSYEQYF. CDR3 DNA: TGTGCCAGCAGCCCTACTAGCGGCCGAGACTCCTACGAGCAGTACTTC. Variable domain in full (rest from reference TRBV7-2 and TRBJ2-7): GAGVSQSPSNKVTEKGKDVELRCDPISGHTALYWYRQSLGQGLEFLIYFQGNSAPDKSGLPSDRFSAERTGGSVSTLTIQRTQQEDSAVYLCASSPTSGRDSYEQYFGPGTRLTVT.

The CDR3 DNA follows: TGCAGTGCTAGCAGGGTGAACACTGAAGCTTTCTTT. Protein sequence: CSASRVNTEAFF. V is TRBV20-1 and J is TRBJ1-1, with a possible D match to TRBD1 (5 bases). CDR1 and CDR2 from the germline V gene are DFQATT and SNEGSKA (reference sequence). This CDR3 has 12 amino acids. The ends were cut back, 3 bases at V and 0 bases at J, with 5 bases in the middle.

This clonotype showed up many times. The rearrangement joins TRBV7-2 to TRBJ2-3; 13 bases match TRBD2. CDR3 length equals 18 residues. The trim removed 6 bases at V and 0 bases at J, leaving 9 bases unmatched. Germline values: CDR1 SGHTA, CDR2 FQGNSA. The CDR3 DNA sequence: TGTGCCAGCAGTCCGTCCGGACTAGCGGGGGCTAGCACAGATACGCAGTATTTT. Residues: CASSPSGLAGASTDTQYF.

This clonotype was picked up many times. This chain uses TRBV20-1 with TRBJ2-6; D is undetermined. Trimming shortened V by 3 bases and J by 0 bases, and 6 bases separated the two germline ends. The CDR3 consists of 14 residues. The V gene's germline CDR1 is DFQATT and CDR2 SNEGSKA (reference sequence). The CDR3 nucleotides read TGCAGTGCTAGGTCGGACTCTGGGGCCAACGTCCTGACTTTC. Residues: CSARSDSGANVLTF.

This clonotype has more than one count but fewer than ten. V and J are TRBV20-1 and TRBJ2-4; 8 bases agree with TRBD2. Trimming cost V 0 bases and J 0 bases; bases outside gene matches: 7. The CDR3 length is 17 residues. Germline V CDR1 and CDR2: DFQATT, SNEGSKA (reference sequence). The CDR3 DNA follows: TGCAGTGCTAGAGAGGATAGCGGGACACTAGCCAAAAACATTCAGTACTTC. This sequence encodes CSAREDSGTLAKNIQYF.

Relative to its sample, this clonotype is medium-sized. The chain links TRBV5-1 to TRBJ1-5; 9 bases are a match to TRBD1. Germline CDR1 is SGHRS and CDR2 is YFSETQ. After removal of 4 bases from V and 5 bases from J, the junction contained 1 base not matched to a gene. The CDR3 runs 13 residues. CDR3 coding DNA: TGCGCCAGCAGCAGGACAGGGGATCAGCCCCAGCATTTT. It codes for CASSRTGDQPQHF.

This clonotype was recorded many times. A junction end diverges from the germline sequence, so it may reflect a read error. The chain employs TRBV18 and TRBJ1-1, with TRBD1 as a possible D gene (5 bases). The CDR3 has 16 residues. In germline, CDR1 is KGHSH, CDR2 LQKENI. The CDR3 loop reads CASSQQGPYGNTEVFF. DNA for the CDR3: TGTGCCAGCTCACAGCAGGGCCCCTACGGGAACACTGAAGTTTTCTTT.